The rows below give T cell receptor beta chains drawn from one sample of a study of blood T cell repertoires in COVID-19. Some clones are missing from TCRdb's copy, which holds only in-frame ones; the method was immunoSEQ multiplex PCR. The data contain about 190,000 clones, around four fifths of them seen just once; the ten biggest clones take up 4.5% to 6.5%. Sequencing was performed on peripheral blood. The receptors were sampled from a woman in her 30s with acute or convalescent COVID-19. Both conserved end residues are part of each CDR3. A D gene is named only where the DNA matches it firmly. Part of the rows lack a size; the others show once, few, many or a class for expanded clones.

V gene	D gene	J gene	clone size	CDR3 protein	CDR3 DNA
TRBV11-2	.	TRBJ2-5	.	CASSRDTLSFQETQYF	TGTGCCAGCAGCCGCGACACACTCTCCTTTCAAGAGACCCAGTACTTC
TRBV6-5	TRBD1	TRBJ1-5	once	CASRRTGRNQPQHF	TGTGCCAGCAGACGGACAGGGAGAAATCAGCCCCAGCATTTT
TRBV4-2	TRBD1	TRBJ1-2	.	CASSPRDRPNGYTF	TGTGCCAGCAGCCCCCGGGACAGGCCTAATGGCTACACCTTC
TRBV5-1	TRBD1	TRBJ1-2	.	CASSSGQGLKSNYGYTF	TGCGCCAGCAGCTCTGGACAGGGGTTAAAGTCTAACTATGGCTACACCTTC
TRBV10-1	.	TRBJ1-3	few	CATLPAIYF	TGCGCCACCCTCCCCGCCATATATTTT
TRBV10-2	.	TRBJ1-1	.	CASSLFRVPTEAFF	TGCGCCAGCAGTCTCTTCAGGGTCCCCACTGAAGCTTTCTTT
TRBV5-4	.	TRBJ1-2	.	CASSPGSQIRGGYTF	TGTGCCAGCAGCCCGGGGTCTCAAATCAGAGGTGGCTACACCTTC
TRBV20-1	.	TRBJ1-5	.	CSASEGGNNQPQHF	TGCAGTGCTAGTGAGGGGGGGAACAATCAGCCCCAGCATTTT
TRBV28	.	TRBJ1-3	.	CATVDSYGNTIYF	TGTGCCACAGTGGACAGCTATGGAAACACCATATATTTT
TRBV19	TRBD1	TRBJ1-2	.	CASSPGTGANYTF	TGTGCCAGTAGCCCCGGGACAGGGGCCAATTACACCTTC
TRBV19	.	TRBJ1-4	.	CASNLKNEKLFF	TGTGCCAGTAACTTGAAAAATGAAAAACTGTTTTTT
TRBV10-1	.	TRBJ2-4	few	CASSDSGFKNIQYF	TGCGCCAGCAGTGATTCCGGGTTCAAAAACATTCAGTACTTC
TRBV28	.	TRBJ1-2	few	CASSLTGIDYGYTF	TGTGCCAGCAGTTTGACCGGGATCGACTATGGCTACACCTTC
TRBV4-3	TRBD2	TRBJ2-5	.	CASSQVLAGNQETQYF	TGCGCCAGCAGCCAAGTTTTAGCGGGTAACCAAGAGACCCAGTACTTC
TRBV19	.	TRBJ1-5	.	CASSIDGGVNQPQHF	TGTGCCAGTAGTATAGATGGGGGGGTTAATCAGCCCCAGCATTTT
TRBV5-1	.	TRBJ2-6	.	CASSSPVSGANVLTF	TGCGCCAGCAGCTCCCCCGTCTCTGGGGCCAACGTCCTGACTTTC
TRBV7-2	.	TRBJ2-3	.	CASSLSGVADTQYF	TGTGCCAGCAGCTTATCTGGAGTCGCGGATACGCAGTATTTT
TRBV9	.	TRBJ1-3	.	CASSVEGEGVGNTIYF	TGTGCCAGCAGCGTAGAAGGAGAAGGGGTTGGAAACACCATATATTTT
TRBV5-1	.	TRBJ2-5	.	CASSPGADYQETQYF	TGCGCCAGCAGCCCCGGCGCCGACTACCAAGAGACCCAGTACTTC
TRBV20-1	.	TRBJ1-2	once	CSASARGQPNYGYTF	TGCAGTGCTAGTGCTAGAGGACAGCCTAACTATGGCTACACCTTC
TRBV5-5	.	TRBJ1-1	.	CASSFRQFEAFF	TGTGCCAGCAGCTTTAGACAGTTTGAAGCTTTCTTT
TRBV6-5	TRBD1	TRBJ2-4	.	CATRDRGYNQNIQYF	TGTGCCACTAGGGACAGGGGCTACAATCAAAACATTCAGTACTTC
TRBV9	.	TRBJ2-2	few	CASSVGGMNTGELFF	TGTGCCAGCAGCGTCGGGGGTATGAACACCGGGGAGCTGTTTTTT
TRBV28	TRBD1	TRBJ1-2	.	CASSFRGSRGYTF	TGTGCCAGCAGTTTCAGGGGGTCTCGCGGCTACACCTTC
TRBV5-1	.	TRBJ2-7	.	CASSFTDYEQYF	TGCGCCAGCAGCTTTACAGACTACGAGCAGTACTTC